Described below is a single TCR beta chain sequence and its context. Source study methods: From reference gene primer amplification, estimates of nucleated cell counts were derived. Repertoires were generated with immunoSEQ multiplex PCR, while TCRdb's copy carries only in-frame clones and drops some. Clone size and V and J calls were adopted from that table, with D and trimming inferred from the DNA. The sample consists of under 150,000 clones, about 80% of them appearing once. This sample stems from a study of blood T cell repertoires in COVID-19. V was clipped by 1 base and J by 7 bases; unmatched bases: 1. CDR1 is SGHAT and CDR2 is FQNNGV in the germline V gene. The length of the CDR3 is 15 residues.

This receptor was identified in a man in his 60s with acute or convalescent COVID-19. This chain joins TRBV11-2 and TRBJ1-6; TRBD1 matches at 10 bases. Sample: peripheral blood. As DNA, the CDR3 is TGTGCCAGCAGCTTAGGGGGACAGGGGAATTCACCCCTCCACTTT. Protein product: CASSLGGQGNSPLHF.